The clone carrying this T cell receptor (beta chain) was detected many times. The antigen remains undetermined. Using a J-beta primer mix together with a sample-barcoded 5' primer, a second PCR was run for about 6 to 11 cycles. Researchers report that each sample yielded at least 2.5 million CDR3-containing paired-end reads. MiXCR, run by TCRdb on the 5' RACE reads, gives a single entry per CDR3 protein. The table shows about 1.6 million distinct CDR3 sequences, with 34% occurring only once. The data were taken from a study of blood T cells in healthy people across ages. Overall study results and limits: Estimated diversity, derived from one million T cells, was regarded as an underestimate. Getting older went along with TCR beta diversity per million T cells dropping roughly linearly. Donors of long life had a larger count of naive CD4+ cells and greater diversity than aged donors.

Source material: blood. The sequence derives from a woman aged 25 to 39 in good health.

The CDR3 DNA is TGTGCCAGCAGCTTAATCGGACGGGGCACTGAAGCTTTCTTT. Translated: CASSLIGRGTEAFF. The chain links TRBV7-3 to TRBJ1-1; no clear D. The germline V gene has CDR1 SGHTA and CDR2 FQGTGA. V lost 1 base and J lost 4, with 10 bases in between. This CDR3 has 14 amino acids.